Listed here are 30 T cell receptor beta chains from one sample, sequenced in a study of cytomegalovirus exposure and HLA in healthy donors. The PCR employed 60 Vbeta primers together with 13 Jbeta primers. Clones were sequenced by immunoSEQ multiplex PCR, and TCRdb holds only the in-frame ones, with some missing. The table records 100,000 to 150,000 clones, 65% to 90% of them present only once. The sample taken for sequencing was PBMCs. These receptors were obtained from a girl aged 2-10 years in good health and CMV-seronegative.

The chain links TRBV12-5 to TRBJ1-5; the D is unclear. Germline lookup yields CDR1 LGHNT and CDR2 FRNRAP. Trimming left V 0 bases short and J 0 bases short, with 18 bases between. The CDR3 loop spans 19 amino acids. CDR3 amino acids: CASGLVRRQILYSNQPQHF. CDR3 sequence (DNA): TGTGCTAGTGGTTTGGTACGGAGGCAGATACTATATAGCAATCAGCCCCAGCATTTT.

This chain uses TRBV30 with TRBJ1-2, with unresolved D. Germline V gene data show CDR1 as GTSNPN and CDR2 as SVGIG (reference sequence). V dropped 4 bases and J dropped 4 bases, with 13 bases sitting between them. CDR3 length equals 13 residues. CDR3 protein: CAWTDGEFYGYTF. CDR3 DNA sequence: TGTGCCTGGACCGACGGGGAATTCTATGGCTACACCTTC.

This chain uses TRBV28 with TRBJ1-1; possibly TRBD1 for D (6 bases). This CDR3 comprises 15 residues. Germline lookup yields CDR1 MDHEN and CDR2 SYDVKM. The V end was cut by 5 bases, the J end by 4 bases, with 17 bases between. CDR3 amino acids: CASSLRLQGSTEAFF. CDR3 nucleotide sequence: TGTGCCAGCAGTCTTAGACTACAGGGCTCCACTGAAGCTTTCTTT.

This chain uses TRBV27 with TRBJ1-2; 9 bases are shared with TRBD1. Germline CDR1 MNHEY, CDR2 SMNVEV (reference sequence). The V gene end was trimmed by 4 bases and the J gene end by 4 bases; junction bases not matched to a gene: 7. This CDR3 is 15 amino acids long. The CDR3 spells CASSYTGGSVYGYTF. The CDR3 DNA is TGTGCCAGCAGTTACACAGGGGGCTCGGTCTATGGCTACACCTTC.

The chain is built from TRBV2 and TRBJ1-2, with TRBD1 matching 7 bases. Germline CDR1 SNHLY, CDR2 FYNNEI. The J segment lost 1 base and the V segment lost 6 bases, leaving 14 bases of the junction unmatched. This CDR3 has 17 amino acids. The CDR3 DNA reads TGTGCCAGCAGCACGTCCATGACAGGGCCCGTTAACTATGGCTACACCTTC. It translates to CASSTSMTGPVNYGYTF. Full variable domain (missing parts from reference TRBV2 and TRBJ1-2): EPEVTQTPSHQVTQMGQEVILRCVPISNHLYFYWYRQILGQKVEFLVSFYNNEISEKSEIFDDQFSVERPDGSNFTLKIRSTKLEDSAMYFCASSTSMTGPVNYGYTFGSGTRLTVV.

V is TRBV6-1 and J is TRBJ2-1; 8 bases line up with TRBD1. The CDR3 spans 16 residues. Germline assignment: CDR1 MNHNS and CDR2 SASEGT. With V trimmed by 4 bases and J by 7 bases, 12 bases remained unmatched. CDR3 nucleotide sequence: TGTGCCAGCAGTGCTTCAGGGGGCCGAAAGAATAATGAGCAGTTCTTC. Its protein product is CASSASGGRKNNEQFF.

This clone was recorded only once. The chain employs TRBV30 and TRBJ2-1, with TRBD2 matching 7 bases. Germline CDR1 is GTSNPN and CDR2 is SVGIG (reference sequence). With 5 bases clipped from V and 7 bases from J, the junction kept 14 bases outside the gene matches. The CDR3 is 15 residues long. The CDR3 nucleotides are TGTGCCTGGGGGAGTTGGGGGAGGGCCGAAAATGAGCAGTTCTTC. Amino acids: CAWGSWGRAENEQFF.

V usage is TRBV18 and J usage is TRBJ2-7; 8 bases agree with TRBD2. This CDR3 has 14 residues. After removal of 2 bases from V and 4 bases from J, the junction contained 4 bases not matched to a gene. The germline V gene has CDR1 KGHSH and CDR2 LQKENI. CDR3 nucleotides: TGTGCCAGCTCACCAAGCGGGAGAAAGTACGAGCAGTACTTC. Protein sequence: CASSPSGRKYEQYF.

The chain combines TRBV9 with TRBJ2-1; D gene ambiguous. With 2 bases removed from V and 7 bases from J, the gap between germline ends came to 10 bases. Germline assignment: CDR1 SGDLS and CDR2 YYNGEE. The CDR3 has 13 amino acids. CDR3 nucleotide sequence: TGTGCCAGCAGCGTGGGCCAGGCTAATGAGCAGTTCTTC. It is translated as CASSVGQANEQFF.

This sequence joins TRBV28 and TRBJ2-5; TRBD2 agrees at 14 bases. V shed 4 bases, J shed 6 bases, and the junction held 7 bases outside the gene matches. The CDR3 runs 16 residues. Germline loops: CDR1 MDHEN, CDR2 SYDVKM. The DNA for the CDR3 is TGTGCCAGCAGTTGGGAGACTAGCGGGAGGGGGAAGACCCAGTACTTC. Translating gives CASSWETSGRGKTQYF.

This clone showed up just a few times. This sequence joins TRBV5-4 and TRBJ1-1; D not resolved. Germline V gene sequence: CDR1 SGHNT, CDR2 YYREEE (reference sequence). V was trimmed by 2 bases and J by 2 bases, leaving 13 bases between them. The CDR3 spans 15 residues. The CDR3 reads CASSFRPGTNTEAFF. The CDR3 nucleotides read TGTGCCAGCAGCTTTCGGCCGGGAACCAACACTGAAGCTTTCTTT. Variable domain in full (rest from reference TRBV5-4 and TRBJ1-1): ETGVTQSPTHLIKTRGQQVTLRCSSQSGHNTVSWYQQALGQGPQFIFQYYREEENGRGNFPPRFSGLQFPNYSSELNVNALELDDSALYLCASSFRPGTNTEAFFGQGTRLTVV.

This sequence joins TRBV5-1 and TRBJ2-5; 8 bases fit TRBD2. The J segment lost 1 base and the V segment lost 4 bases, leaving 3 bases of the junction unmatched. Germline CDR1 reads SGHRS; CDR2 reads YFSETQ. There are 14 residues in the CDR3. The CDR3: CASSPGGVQETQYF. The CDR3, as DNA: TGCGCCAGCAGCCCCGGGGGGGTCCAAGAGACCCAGTACTTC. Using reference TRBV5-1 and TRBJ2-5 for the parts outside the CDR3, the full variable domain is KAGVTQTPRYLIKTRGQQVTLSCSPISGHRSVSWYQQTPGQGLQFLFEYFSETQRNKGNFPGRFSGRQFSNSRSEMNVSTLELGDSALYLCASSPGGVQETQYFGPGTRLLVL.

The sample holds a few counts of this clone. The rearrangement joins TRBV14 to TRBJ1-1, with D uncertain. The germline V gene has CDR1 SGHDN and CDR2 FVKESK. Trimming stripped 1 base from V and 11 bases from J, with 14 bases between. There are 13 residues in the CDR3. CDR3 amino acids: CASSQARLLEAFF. The CDR3 bases are TGTGCCAGCAGCCAAGCCCGCCTCCTCGAGGCTTTCTTT. The full variable domain, with the rest looked up from reference TRBV14 and TRBJ1-1, is EAGVTQFPSHSVIEKGQTVTLRCDPISGHDNLYWYRRVMGKEIKFLLHFVKESKQDESGMPNNRFLAERTGGTYSTLKVQPAELEDSGVYFCASSQARLLEAFFGQGTRLTVV.

This chain connects TRBV5-1 to TRBJ2-3; 9 bases map to TRBD1. Germline assignment: CDR1 SGHRS and CDR2 YFSETQ. The length of the CDR3 is 14 residues. The trim removed 4 bases at V and 3 bases at J, leaving 3 bases unmatched. The CDR3 here is CASSKTGGTDTQYF. DNA of the CDR3: TGCGCCAGCAGCAAGACAGGGGGAACAGATACGCAGTATTTT.

In its sample, this clone was seen a few times. The CDR3 bases are TGTGCCAGCAGCCGACTAGCGGGAGCGGGGGTCCACGAGCAGTACTTC. This gives the protein CASSRLAGAGVHEQYF. V and J are TRBV28 and TRBJ2-7; 12 bases fit TRBD2. V gave up 6 bases and J gave up 5 bases; unmatched junction bases: 11. Germline V gives CDR1 MDHEN, CDR2 SYDVKM. The CDR3 is 16 amino acids.

This clone turned up a few times. The chain uses TRBV27 and TRBJ1-4; D perhaps matches TRBD1 (5 bases). V dropped 5 bases and J dropped 8 bases, with 15 bases sitting between them. The CDR3 is made up of 14 amino acids. Looked up from germline, CDR1 is MNHEY and CDR2 is SMNVEV (reference sequence). The CDR3 DNA reads as TGTGCCAGCAGTACCACAGGTGGGGTCGAAAAACTGTTTTTT. It encodes CASSTTGGVEKLFF.

This chain connects TRBV4-1 to TRBJ2-3; D unclear. V was clipped by 1 base and J by 1 base, with 6 bases between them. This CDR3 has 14 residues. CDR1 MGHRA and CDR2 YSYEKL come from the germline V gene. The CDR3 loop is CASSQVGGTDTQYF. For the CDR3, the DNA is TGCGCCAGCAGCCAAGTCGGAGGCACAGATACGCAGTATTTT.

V gene TRBV28 combines with J gene TRBJ2-7; 10 bases map to TRBD1. This CDR3 has 14 amino acids. The germline V gene has CDR1 MDHEN and CDR2 SYDVKM. The junction had 5 bases not matched to a gene; V was cut back by 6 bases and J by 3 bases. The CDR3 sequence is CASSSRDRGYEQYF. In nucleotides, the CDR3 is TGTGCCAGCAGCTCCCGGGACAGGGGCTACGAGCAGTACTTC. Full variable domain (outside the CDR3, taken from reference TRBV28 and TRBJ2-7): DVKVTQSSRYLVKRTGEKVFLECVQDMDHENMFWYRQDPGLGLRLIYFSYDVKMKEKGDIPEGYSVSREKKERFSLILESASTNQTSMYLCASSSRDRGYEQYFGPGTRLTVT.

The chain links TRBV4-2 to TRBJ2-7; TRBD2 matches at 9 bases. Germline loops: CDR1 LGHNA, CDR2 YNFKEQ. The CDR3 spans 16 residues. After removal of 4 bases from V and 0 bases from J, the junction contained 7 bases not matched to a gene. The CDR3 region is CASSPPGSGGSYEQYF. DNA for the CDR3: TGTGCCAGCAGCCCCCCGGGTAGCGGGGGCTCCTACGAGCAGTACTTC.

A note on this clone: Other nucleotide sequences in the sample specify the same CDR3. V and J are TRBV29-1 and TRBJ1-2; 7 positions agree with TRBD1. In germline, CDR1 is SQVTM, CDR2 ANQGSEA. The CDR3 runs 11 residues. Losses at the gene ends were 5 bases for V and 6 bases for J; bases not matched to a gene: 3. As DNA, the CDR3 is TGCAGCGTTCCGACAGGGCATGGCTACACCTTC. This translates into CSVPTGHGYTF.

The rearrangement joins TRBV5-4 to TRBJ2-2; 8 bases align to TRBD2. Germline V CDR1 and CDR2: SGHNT, YYREEE (reference sequence). This CDR3 spans 15 amino acids. The junction had 5 bases not matched to a gene; V was cut back by 5 bases and J by 2 bases. CDR3 nucleotides: TGTGCCAGCAGTTATACTAGCGGTAACACCGGGGAGCTGTTTTTT. It is translated as CASSYTSGNTGELFF.

This clone has a handful of counts. This chain joins TRBV28 and TRBJ1-4; D not certain. V lost 6 bases, J lost 7 bases, and 18 bases lay in between. The germline gives CDR1 MDHEN, CDR2 SYDVKM. The CDR3 totals 15 residues. Here the CDR3 reads CASSLSSRSSEKLFF. CDR3 DNA: TGTGCCAGCAGCCTTTCTAGCCGCTCATCTGAAAAACTGTTTTTT.

The J gene is TRBJ2-3, the V gene TRBV4-1, with TRBD2 identical over 13 bases. The CDR3 covers 17 residues. After removal of 1 base from V and 4 bases from J, the junction contained 5 bases not matched to a gene. Germline V gene data show CDR1 as MGHRA and CDR2 as YSYEKL. The CDR3 here is CASSQGRTSGGPDTQYF. CDR3 DNA: TGCGCCAGCAGCCAAGGCAGGACTAGCGGGGGTCCAGATACGCAGTATTTT.

The chain has TRBV4-2 and TRBJ2-3, with D possibly matching TRBD1 (6 bases). The germline V and J ends were trimmed by 4 bases and 4 bases, with 15 bases remaining between them. Per the germline V gene, CDR1 is LGHNA and CDR2 is YNFKEQ. This CDR3 has 15 amino acids. The DNA for the CDR3 is TGTGCCAGCAGCCCTGGGGGCAGGGGCGCAGATACGCAGTATTTT. It translates to CASSPGGRGADTQYF.

V and J are TRBV7-2 and TRBJ2-7; tentative D call: TRBD1 (5 bases). With 6 bases removed from V and 4 bases from J, the gap between germline ends came to 10 bases. The CDR3 extends over 12 amino acids. The germline V gene encodes CDR1 SGHTA and CDR2 FQGNSA. In DNA form, the CDR3 reads TGTGCCAGCAGATACGACAGTTACGAGCAGTACTTC. This encodes CASRYDSYEQYF.

This clone was seen more than once but under ten times. This sequence joins TRBV19 and TRBJ2-7; possible D gene TRBD2, 5 bases. V gave up 5 bases and J gave up 5 bases, with 13 bases separating them. Per the germline V gene, CDR1 is LNHDA and CDR2 is SQIVND (reference sequence). The CDR3 runs to 13 residues. The DNA for the CDR3 is TGTGCCAGTAGTTTGAGGGTTGGCGACGAGCAGTACTTC. This sequence encodes CASSLRVGDEQYF.

The CDR3 nucleotides read TGCGCCAGCAGCCCTAGGAGCTGGGAGACCCAGTACTTC. It codes for CASSPRSWETQYF. The chain links TRBV5-1 to TRBJ2-5; the D is unclear. The CDR3 has 13 amino acids. Germline assignment: CDR1 SGHRS and CDR2 YFSETQ. V was shortened by 4 bases and J by 5 bases, with 12 bases between the two germline ends.

The chain combines TRBV29-1 with TRBJ1-2, with 7 nucleotides matching TRBD1. Germline CDR1 is SQVTM and CDR2 is ANQGSEA. V gave up 7 bases and J gave up 8 bases; unmatched junction bases: 7. This CDR3 spans 11 amino acids. The CDR3 region is CSADRVEGYTF. For the CDR3, the DNA is TGCAGCGCCGACAGGGTAGAGGGCTACACCTTC.

This chain links TRBV5-1 with TRBJ1-1, with 9 positions matching TRBD1. Looked up from germline, CDR1 is SGHRS and CDR2 is YFSETQ. V lost 4 bases and J lost 6; bases outside the gene matches: 10. CDR3 size: 15 residues. This CDR3 reads CASSARQGESAEAFF. Here the CDR3 DNA reads TGCGCCAGCAGCGCCCGACAGGGGGAGTCGGCTGAAGCTTTCTTT.

V is TRBV29-1 and J is TRBJ2-1, with 10 nucleotides matching TRBD2. CDR3 length equals 13 residues. Germline values: CDR1 SQVTM, CDR2 ANQGSEA. V shed 6 bases, J shed 6 bases, and the junction held 5 bases outside the gene matches. The DNA of the CDR3 is TGCAGCGTAAGCGGGAGGGCCGCCAATGAGCAGTTCTTC. It codes for CSVSGRAANEQFF.